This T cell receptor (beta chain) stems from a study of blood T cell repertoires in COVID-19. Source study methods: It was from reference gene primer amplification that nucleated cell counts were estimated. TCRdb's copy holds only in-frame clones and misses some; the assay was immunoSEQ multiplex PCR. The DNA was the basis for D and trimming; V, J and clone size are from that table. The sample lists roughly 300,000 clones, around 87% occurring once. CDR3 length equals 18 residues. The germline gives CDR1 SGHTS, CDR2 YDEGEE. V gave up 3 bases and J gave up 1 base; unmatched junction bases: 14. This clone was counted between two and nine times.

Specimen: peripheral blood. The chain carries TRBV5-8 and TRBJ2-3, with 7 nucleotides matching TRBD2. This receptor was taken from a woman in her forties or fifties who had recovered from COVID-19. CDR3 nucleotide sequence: TGTGCCAGCAGCTCCCCTTCATCGGCTAGCGGCGGCACAGATACGCAGTATTTT. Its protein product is CASSSPSSASGGTDTQYF.